This TCR beta chain comes out of a study of human T cells and chemical hapten exposure. Study information: Small differences in pooled library volume mainly drove the variation in TCR yields per sample.

Total RNA was isolated from whole blood that had not been fractionated. Per the original data handling: Counts of TCRs in each sample centred on a median of around 99,000 and extended from approximately 25,000 to 650,000. Using its own MiXCR run on the 5' RACE reads, TCRdb lists one record per CDR3 protein. TCRdb, not the authors, supplied the V and J calls. The repertoire holds 80,000 or so distinct CDR3 sequences, with more than 15% as singletons. Germline lookup yields CDR1 SGHNT and CDR2 YYREEE (reference sequence). Trimming left V 0 bases short and J 5 bases short, with 14 bases between. The CDR3 runs to 15 residues. This clonotype has just a few counts.

The rearrangement uses TRBV5-4 and TRBJ1-2; D perhaps matches TRBD1 (5 bases). This sequence was found in a female donor in good health. The CDR3 spells CASSLVLRGRYGYTF. CDR3 DNA sequence: TGTGCCAGCAGCTTGGTGTTACGGGGGAGATATGGCTACACCTTC.